This T cell receptor beta chain was recovered during a study of monozygotic twins with cystic fibrosis. At the level of the study: Libraries were built from 3 to 3.5 micrograms of fragmented DNA using around 16 PCR cycles.

Trimming removed 3 bases from V and 1 base from J, with 22 bases in between. Germline V gene sequence: CDR1 SGHVS, CDR2 FQNEAQ. The CDR3 loop spans 19 amino acids. With regard to this clone: Its antigen is currently unknown.

Study-wide results and limits: Median Simpson clonality of roughly 0.01 suggested naive T cells predominated. Shared CDR3 numbers were not associated with age, concordance or severity. Co-twins had the most similar V usage for 13 of 16 pairs, J for 8.

This table comes from immunoSEQ multiplex PCR, and its TCRdb copy is limited to in-frame clones, with some not included. The table shows 9,000 or so clones, with 98% to 99% occurring only once. Sequenced: blood. V and J are TRBV7-8 and TRBJ1-5; D is possibly TRBD1 (6 bases). This clonotype originated in a girl aged 2 to 10 with cystic fibrosis. In nucleotides, the CDR3 is TGTGCCAGCAGCTTGGCTGCTACAGGGACGAAGTGGAGCAATCAGCCCCAGCATTTT. Translating it yields CASSLAATGTKWSNQPQHF. Together with reference TRBV7-8 and TRBJ1-5, the CDR3 gives the full variable domain: GAGVSQSPRYKVAKRGQDVALRCDPISGHVSLFWYQQALGQGPEFLTYFQNEAQLDKSGLPSDRFFAERPEGSVSTLKIQRTQQEDSAVYLCASSLAATGTKWSNQPQHFGDGTRLSIL.